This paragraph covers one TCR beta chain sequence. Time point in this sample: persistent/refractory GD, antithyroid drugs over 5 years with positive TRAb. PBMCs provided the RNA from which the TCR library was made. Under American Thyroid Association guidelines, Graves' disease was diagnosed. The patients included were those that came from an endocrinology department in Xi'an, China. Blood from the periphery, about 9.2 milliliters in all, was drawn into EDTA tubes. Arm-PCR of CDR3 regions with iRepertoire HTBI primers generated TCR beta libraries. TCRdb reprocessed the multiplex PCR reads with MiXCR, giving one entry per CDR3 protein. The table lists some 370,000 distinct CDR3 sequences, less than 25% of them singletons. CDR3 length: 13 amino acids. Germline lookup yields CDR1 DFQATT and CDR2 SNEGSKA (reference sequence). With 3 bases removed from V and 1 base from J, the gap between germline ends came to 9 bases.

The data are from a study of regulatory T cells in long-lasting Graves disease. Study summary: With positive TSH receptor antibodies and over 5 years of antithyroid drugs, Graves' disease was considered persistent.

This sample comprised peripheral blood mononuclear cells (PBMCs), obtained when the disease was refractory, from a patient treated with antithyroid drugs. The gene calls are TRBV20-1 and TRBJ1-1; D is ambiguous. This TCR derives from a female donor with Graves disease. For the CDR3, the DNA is TGCAGTGCTAGGAACCAAGCGAACACTGAAGCTTTCTTT. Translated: CSARNQANTEAFF.